These 21 T cell receptor beta chains came from one sample sequenced in a study of post-analysis software for immune sequencing data. The TCR beta cDNA libraries contained unique molecular identifiers. TCRdb fed the PCR reads into MiXCR, producing one record per CDR3 protein. The table includes roughly 800,000 distinct CDR3 sequences, roughly 27% detected once. Overall study findings and caveats: About 5 TRBV segments (TRBV5-6, TRBV5-1 and TRBV20-1 among them) occurred more frequently in patients than in controls.

Antigen specificity for these receptors is unknown. The sample was blood. The receptors derive from a girl aged 5-17 years with multiple sclerosis.

This chain connects TRBV7-2 to TRBJ1-2; D is uncertain. V was cut by 4 bases and J by 4 bases, with 13 bases left in between. The CDR3 loop spans 14 amino acids. Germline CDR1 is SGHTA and CDR2 is FQGNSA. The CDR3 loop is CASSSRGWVYGYTF. The CDR3 DNA follows: TGTGCCAGCAGCTCAAGAGGCTGGGTCTATGGCTACACCTTC.

V usage is TRBV7-2 and J usage is TRBJ2-1, with TRBD1 as a possible D gene (5 bases). V lost 5 bases and J lost 10, with 12 bases in between. From germline, CDR1 is SGHTA and CDR2 FQGNSA. The CDR3 totals 12 residues. CDR3 DNA: TGTGCCAGCAGCCCCGTGGGGCGCGAGCAGTTCTTC. The encoded protein is CASSPVGREQFF.

This clonotype was seen more than once but under ten times. The rearrangement links TRBV13 to TRBJ2-1, with 7 bases matching TRBD2. Losses at the gene ends were 5 bases for V and 7 bases for J; bases not matched to a gene: 11. This CDR3 comprises 15 residues. Germline V gene data show CDR1 as PRHDT and CDR2 as FYEKMQ (reference sequence). CDR3 residues: CASSKDRDYSNEQFF. As DNA, the CDR3 is TGTGCCAGCAGCAAAGACCGGGACTACTCGAATGAGCAGTTCTTC.

The chain combines TRBV11-3 with TRBJ2-7; D call uncertain. The CDR3 is 16 residues long. Looked up from germline, CDR1 is SGHNT and CDR2 is YENEEA. Trimming removed 10 bases from V and 5 bases from J, with 27 bases in between. The DNA of the CDR3 is TGTGCCACTCTTAACCGGGCCAACTCCATTTTCGACGAGCAGTACTTC. Its translation is CATLNRANSIFDEQYF.

This clonotype was seen more than once but under ten times. The V call is TRBV7-2, the J call TRBJ2-3, with TRBD1 matching 7 bases. The CDR3 consists of 15 residues. The V and J ends lost 5 bases and 6 bases, in that order; junction bases with no gene match: 11. Per germline, CDR1 SGHTA and CDR2 FQGNSA. CDR3 in amino acids: CASSTEGRGLDTQYF. DNA of the CDR3: TGTGCCAGCAGCACCGAGGGCAGGGGGTTGGATACGCAGTATTTT.

The chain combines TRBV28 with TRBJ2-3; TRBD1 agrees at 8 bases. The junction had 3 bases not matched to a gene; V was cut back by 3 bases and J by 1 base. Germline V gives CDR1 MDHEN, CDR2 SYDVKM. This CDR3 is built from 15 residues. CDR3 residues: CASSLPGGRTDTQYF. The DNA of the CDR3 is TGTGCCAGCAGTTTGCCAGGGGGCCGCACAGATACGCAGTATTTT.

The sample holds a few counts of this clonotype. At one end, the junction sequence differs from germline, possibly due to a read error. The chain links TRBV2 to TRBJ1-2; possibly TRBD1 for D (5 bases). The CDR3 is 14 residues long. Germline CDR1 is SNHLY and CDR2 is FYNNEI. For the CDR3, the DNA is TGTGCCAGTAGTGAAGACAGAAAAAACTATGGCTACACCTTC. Amino acids: CASSEDRKNYGYTF.

The chain has TRBV20-1 and TRBJ2-1; TRBD1 is a possible D gene (5 bases). CDR3 length equals 16 residues. Deletions cut 4 bases from V and 10 bases from J, with 26 bases between. From germline, CDR1 is DFQATT and CDR2 SNEGSKA (reference sequence). In DNA, the CDR3 is TGCAGTGCTATAGAGGTGGGGCCCGCAGGGATGGACGAGCAGTTCTTC. Protein product: CSAIEVGPAGMDEQFF.

The chain couples TRBV6-2 or TRBV6-3 to TRBJ2-7; D unresolved. V lost 0 bases, J lost 3 bases, and 9 bases lay in between. Per the germline V gene, CDR1 is MNHEY and CDR2 is SVGEGT. The CDR3 is 14 amino acids. The DNA of the CDR3 is TGTGCCAGCAGTTACTCCCCAGTGAACTACGAGCAGTACTTC. Its translation: CASSYSPVNYEQYF.

This clonotype showed up just a few times. J is TRBJ1-1 and V is TRBV12-3 or TRBV12-4, with TRBD1 matching over 8 bases. J was trimmed by 4 bases and V by 2 bases; bases with no gene match: 3. The CDR3 consists of 14 residues. This CDR3 is CASSLTGGVTEAFF. The CDR3 bases are TGTGCCAGCAGTTTAACAGGGGGTGTCACTGAAGCTTTCTTT.

This clonotype was observed a few times. The chain has TRBV20-1 and TRBJ2-7, with D perhaps matching TRBD2 (6 bases). Germline V gene lookup returns CDR1 DFQATT and CDR2 SNEGSKA (reference sequence). Trimming stripped 0 bases from V and 4 bases from J, with 13 bases between. The CDR3 length is 14 residues. Here the CDR3 DNA reads TGCAGTGCTAGAGAGGGGGACTCTCGGTACGAGCAGTACTTC. Translated, it gives CSAREGDSRYEQYF.

This clonotype was found a few times. This sequence joins TRBV12-3 or TRBV12-4 and TRBJ1-5; TRBD1 agrees at 8 bases. The ends lost 6 bases at V and 7 bases at J; junction bases unmatched: 2. CDR3 length: 12 residues. The DNA of the CDR3 is TGTGCCAGCAGCCGGGACAGGCAGCCCCAGCATTTT. Translating it yields CASSRDRQPQHF.

This clonotype was seen ten or more times. The chain combines TRBV29-1 with TRBJ2-7, with TRBD1 matching 9 bases. The CDR3 contains 13 residues. The germline CDR1 and CDR2 sequences are SQVTM and ANQGSEA. The V gene end was trimmed by 4 bases and the J gene end by 2 bases; junction bases not matched to a gene: 3. DNA for the CDR3: TGCAGCGTTGTCCGACAGGGGGCCTACGAGCAGTACTTC. Encoded protein: CSVVRQGAYEQYF.

The V call is TRBV20-1, the J call TRBJ2-7; D unresolved. The V end lost 4 bases, the J end lost 5 bases, and 9 bases lay between the germline ends. CDR3 length: 11 amino acids. Germline V gives CDR1 DFQATT, CDR2 SNEGSKA (reference sequence). The CDR3 DNA reads TGCAGTGCTAATCGTGGGAACGAGCAGTACTTC. Amino acid sequence: CSANRGNEQYF.

The table lists this clonotype with a count of one. The chain recombines TRBV5-5 with TRBJ1-5, with D unclear. The CDR3 extends over 15 amino acids. The V gene lost 3 bases and the J gene lost 0 bases, with 10 bases spanning the gap. CDR1 SGHKS and CDR2 YYEKEE come from the germline V gene (reference sequence). The CDR3 DNA is TGTGCCAGCAGCTGGACGGCGTATAGCAATCAGCCCCAGCATTTT. As protein: CASSWTAYSNQPQHF.

This clonotype was counted only a few times. The V call is TRBV3-1, the J call TRBJ2-4, with D unclear. This CDR3 contains 15 residues. The V and J ends lost 1 base and 0 bases respectively, with 7 bases between them. From germline, CDR1 is LGHDT and CDR2 YNNKEL (reference sequence). Here the CDR3 reads CASSQGRLAKNIQYF. In nucleotides, the CDR3 is TGTGCCAGCAGCCAAGGGCGACTAGCCAAAAACATTCAGTACTTC.

Only a few counts were recorded for this clonotype. The CDR3 DNA reads TGTGCCAGCAGCTTCGACGGGAGTGACTACAATGAGCAGTTCTTC. This sequence encodes CASSFDGSDYNEQFF. V usage is TRBV7-9 and J usage is TRBJ2-1; possible D gene TRBD2, 6 bases. V lost 3 bases and J lost 3, with 12 bases in between. Germline loops: CDR1 SEHNR, CDR2 FQNEAQ (reference sequence). CDR3 length: 15 residues. Full variable domain (missing parts from reference TRBV7-9 and TRBJ2-1): DTGVSQNPRHKITKRGQNVTFRCDPISEHNRLYWYRQTLGQGPEFLTYFQNEAQLEKSRLLSDRFSAERPKGSFSTLEIQRTEQGDSAMYLCASSFDGSDYNEQFFGPGTRLTVL.

V and J are TRBV29-1 and TRBJ2-3; D is possibly TRBD2 (5 bases). V gave up 3 bases and J gave up 2 bases, with 9 bases separating them. The CDR3 extends over 13 amino acids. From germline, CDR1 is SQVTM and CDR2 ANQGSEA. In nucleotides, the CDR3 is TGCAGCGTTGATGAGGGCTACACAGATACGCAGTATTTT. Its translation: CSVDEGYTDTQYF.

This chain links TRBV5-1 with TRBJ2-3, with 8 bases fitting TRBD1. The germline gives CDR1 SGHRS, CDR2 YFSETQ. The CDR3 consists of 15 residues. V lost 6 bases, J lost 2 bases, and 8 bases stayed unmatched. CDR3 region: CASTPGQAVTDTQYF. The CDR3 nucleotides are TGCGCCAGCACCCCGGGACAGGCCGTCACAGATACGCAGTATTTT.

V and J are TRBV29-1 and TRBJ2-1; D could derive from TRBD1 or TRBD2 (7 bases each). The germline V gene has CDR1 SQVTM and CDR2 ANQGSEA. Trimming left V 8 bases short and J 5 bases short, with 16 bases between. This CDR3 comprises 13 residues. The CDR3 region is CSQGGKTHNEQFF. As DNA, the CDR3 is TGCAGCCAGGGGGGGAAAACCCACAATGAGCAGTTCTTC.

The CDR3 reads CAATPWTSGGLDTGELFF. The CDR3 DNA sequence: TGTGCCGCCACACCCTGGACTAGCGGGGGGCTGGACACCGGGGAGCTGTTTTTT. The rearrangement joins TRBV6-1 to TRBJ2-2; 14 bases fit TRBD2. The CDR3 sequence is 18 residues long. Germline V gene lookup returns CDR1 MNHNS and CDR2 SASEGT. The V and J ends lost 11 bases and 3 bases, in that order; junction bases with no gene match: 14.